These T cell receptor beta chains were read from a single sample in a study of long-term antiretroviral therapy in people with HIV. The assay was immunoSEQ multiplex PCR, and TCRdb's table has in-frame clones only and misses some. The sample carries some 31,000 clones, roughly 97% recorded once. The specimen was unsorted PBMCs, collected 6.9 years after starting antiretroviral therapy. The receptors shown here come from a man between 25 and 39 years old with HIV. The CDR3 runs from the conserved cysteine through the conserved F or W. The D gene is left open where the match is weak. A row's size may be missing; if present it is once, few, many or a size class.

v_gene	j_gene	len	abundance	d_gene	CDR3aa	CDR3nt
TRBV6-5	TRBJ1-2	13	once	.	CASSQVRNYGYTF	TGTGCCAGCAGTCAGGTCCGAAACTATGGCTACACCTTC
TRBV27	TRBJ1-5	18	.	.	CASSPIQDAGSFIQPQHF	TGTGCCAGCAGTCCCATCCAGGATGCGGGGTCCTTTATCCAGCCCCAGCATTTT
TRBV7-6	TRBJ2-3	16	.	TRBD1	CASSLVTDRGPDTQYF	TGTGCCAGCAGCTTAGTTACCGACAGGGGGCCAGATACGCAGTATTTT
TRBV7-3	TRBJ2-3	14	.	.	CARRQTRDPDTQYF	TGTGCCAGGCGACAGACAAGGGATCCAGATACGCAGTATTTT
TRBV5-1	TRBJ2-1	15	.	.	CASSFRVSGFNEQFF	TGCGCCAGCAGCTTCCGGGTGTCAGGGTTTAATGAGCAGTTCTTC
TRBV4-3	TRBJ1-1	13	.	.	CASSQVRTAEAFF	TGCGCCAGCAGCCAAGTCCGGACAGCTGAAGCTTTCTTT
TRBV6-4	TRBJ1-1	14	once	.	CASSPEGTNTEAFF	TGTGCCAGCAGTCCCGAGGGCACGAACACTGAAGCTTTCTTT
TRBV6-1	TRBJ1-2	12	.	TRBD1	CASKQGDYGYTF	TGTGCCAGCAAACAGGGGGACTATGGCTACACCTTC
TRBV4-2	TRBJ2-5	16	.	TRBD2	CASSQVAGGPQETQYF	TGTGCCAGCAGCCAAGTTGCGGGGGGGCCTCAAGAGACCCAGTACTTC
TRBV19	TRBJ1-1	14	.	.	CASSMAPVGTEAFF	TGTGCCAGTAGTATGGCCCCCGTAGGAACTGAAGCTTTCTTT
TRBV2	TRBJ2-1	14	.	.	CASRVDGPRGEQFF	TGTGCCAGCAGGGTAGATGGGCCAAGGGGTGAGCAGTTCTTC
TRBV7-8	TRBJ2-7	15	.	TRBD1	CASSPMTGIAYEQYF	TGTGCCAGCAGCCCGATGACAGGGATCGCCTACGAGCAGTACTTC
TRBV19	TRBJ2-1	14	.	.	CASSIRGPTDEQFF	TGTGCCAGTAGTATCCGAGGCCCCACGGATGAGCAGTTCTTC
TRBV7-9	TRBJ2-5	14	.	.	CASSSISTTQVWYF	TGTGCCAGCAGCTCTATCTCGACAACCCAAGTCTGGTACTTC
TRBV4-3	TRBJ2-7	13	.	TRBD1	CASSRDRSYEQYF	TGCGCCAGCAGCCGGGACAGATCCTACGAGCAGTACTTC
TRBV19	TRBJ2-2	14	.	.	CASSIERLAGELFF	TGTGCCAGTAGTATAGAACGGCTCGCCGGGGAGCTGTTTTTT
TRBV7-2	TRBJ2-7	17	.	.	CASSLGDRVLASYEQYF	TGTGCCAGCAGCTTAGGAGACCGGGTCCTCGCCTCCTACGAGCAGTACTTC
TRBV7-9	TRBJ2-1	14	.	.	CASSRTPGNNEQFF	TGTGCCAGCAGCCGTACGCCCGGTAACAATGAGCAGTTCTTC
TRBV19	TRBJ2-7	14	few	.	CASSTVGLSYEQYF	TGTGCCAGTAGTACGGTCGGCCTCTCCTACGAGCAGTACTTC
TRBV5-4	TRBJ2-2	15	.	.	CASSLGGASTGELFF	TGTGCCAGCAGCCTGGGGGGGGCGAGCACCGGGGAGCTGTTTTTT
TRBV28	TRBJ2-7	15	once	TRBD2	CASRPRAERENEQYF	TGTGCCAGCAGACCCAGGGCCGAGCGGGAGAACGAGCAGTACTTC
TRBV19	TRBJ2-1	14	.	TRBD2	CASSMREGHIEQFF	TGTGCCAGTAGTATGCGGGAGGGCCATATTGAGCAGTTCTTC
TRBV6-6	TRBJ1-1	15	.	.	CASSYPQVPGTEAFF	TGTGCCAGCAGTTACCCACAAGTGCCTGGCACTGAAGCTTTCTTT
TRBV7-2	TRBJ2-2	15	.	.	CASSYRNHDTGELFF	TGTGCCAGCAGCTACCGGAACCATGACACCGGGGAGCTGTTTTTT
TRBV20-1	TRBJ2-1	11	.	.	CSAYSYNEQFF	TGCAGTGCCTACTCCTACAATGAGCAGTTCTTC
TRBV7-3	TRBJ2-5	13	.	.	CASSLMYAETQYF	TGTGCCAGCAGCTTAATGTACGCAGAGACCCAGTACTTC
TRBV6-5	TRBJ2-7	14	.	.	CASRTTGSGSEQYF	TGTGCCAGCAGGACCACAGGGAGCGGCTCCGAGCAGTACTTC
TRBV12-5	TRBJ2-7	12	.	.	CASGGRDREQYF	TGTGCTAGTGGTGGCAGGGATCGGGAGCAGTACTTC
TRBV7-9	TRBJ2-7	19	few	TRBD2	CASSLALGLAGGSSYEQYF	TGTGCCAGCAGCTTAGCGTTAGGTCTAGCGGGAGGCTCCTCCTACGAGCAGTACTTC